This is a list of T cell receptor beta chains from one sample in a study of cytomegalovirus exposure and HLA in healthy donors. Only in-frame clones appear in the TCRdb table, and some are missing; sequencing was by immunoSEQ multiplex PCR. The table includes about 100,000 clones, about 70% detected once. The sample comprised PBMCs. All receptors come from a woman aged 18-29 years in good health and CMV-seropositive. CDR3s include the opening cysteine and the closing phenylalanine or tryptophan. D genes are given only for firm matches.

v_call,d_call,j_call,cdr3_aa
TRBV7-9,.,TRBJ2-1,CASSSHSGLYNEQFF
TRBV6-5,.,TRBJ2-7,CASSYSKGAHEQYF
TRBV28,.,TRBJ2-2,CASSSGRERTGELFF
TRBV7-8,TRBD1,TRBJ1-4,CASSLEGTAGEKLFF
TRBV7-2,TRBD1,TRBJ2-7,CASSLASGQNYEQYF
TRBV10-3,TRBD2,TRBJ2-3,CAISESDGTSGTFSTDTQYF
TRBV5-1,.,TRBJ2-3,CARLTDTQYF
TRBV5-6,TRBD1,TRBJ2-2,CASRATGTVNTGELFF
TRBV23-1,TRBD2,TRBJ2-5,CASSPTVKGRETRETQYF
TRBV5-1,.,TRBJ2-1,CASSLGSVGSYNEQFF
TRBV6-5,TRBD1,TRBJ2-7,CASSYSATGTYEQYF
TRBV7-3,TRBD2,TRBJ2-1,CASSLTSGGNEQFF
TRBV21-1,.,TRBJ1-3,CASSKKPGASGNTIYF
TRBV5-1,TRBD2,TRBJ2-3,CASSAGDGYSTDTQYF
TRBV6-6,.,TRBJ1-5,CASSYPTGTDQPQHF
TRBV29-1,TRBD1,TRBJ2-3,CSVAPLTGFTDTQYF
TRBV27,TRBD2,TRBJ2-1,CASGQAGYYNEQFF
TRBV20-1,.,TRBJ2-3,CRSTSTDTQYF
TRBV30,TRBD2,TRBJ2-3,CAWSVAPTSISTDTQYF
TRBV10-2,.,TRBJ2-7,CASSELLREQYF
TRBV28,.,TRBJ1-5,CASSSDSFLSNQPQHF
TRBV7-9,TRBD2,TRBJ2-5,CASSPSGGGETQYF
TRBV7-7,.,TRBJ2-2,CASSRDFTGELFF
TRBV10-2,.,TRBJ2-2,CASSDFIGELFF
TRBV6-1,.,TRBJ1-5,CASSAKSEIFNQPQHF
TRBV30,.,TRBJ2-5,CAWSVRGQETQYF
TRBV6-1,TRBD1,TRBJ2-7,CASSEKGQGYEQYF
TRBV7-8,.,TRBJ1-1,CASSPYNTEAFF
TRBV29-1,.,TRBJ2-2,CSGRESGELFF
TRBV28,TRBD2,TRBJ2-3,CASSTPSGSMVGGDTQYF
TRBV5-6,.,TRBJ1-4,CASSLEQGFREKLFF
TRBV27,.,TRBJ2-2,CASSYSGNGELFF
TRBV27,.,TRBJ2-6,CASSPQGSSGANVLTF
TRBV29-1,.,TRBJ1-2,CSVGHDDYGYTF
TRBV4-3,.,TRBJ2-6,CASSQDGHSGANVLTF
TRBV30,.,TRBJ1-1,CAWSVGYTEAFF
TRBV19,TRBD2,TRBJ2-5,CASSMGTSGTLVETQYF
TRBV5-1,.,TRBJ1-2,CASSLDSPNYGYTF
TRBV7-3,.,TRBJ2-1,CASSLNPGRQVNEQFF
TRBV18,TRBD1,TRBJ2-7,CASSPAGQGAQSAQYF
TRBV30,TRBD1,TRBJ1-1,CAWSVRGTGDFGTEAFF
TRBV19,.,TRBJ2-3,CASSTVSGSTDTQYF
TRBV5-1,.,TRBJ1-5,CASSPDSYSNQPQHF
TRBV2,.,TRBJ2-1,CASSETPPHRASYNEQFF
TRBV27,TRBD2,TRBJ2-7,CASRPGLADYEQYF
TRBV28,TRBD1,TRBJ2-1,CASSTPGTGYNEQFF
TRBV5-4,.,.,CASSFWAETQYF
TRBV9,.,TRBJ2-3,CASSVGLGADTQYF
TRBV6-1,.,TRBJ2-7,CATNSGQDYEQYF
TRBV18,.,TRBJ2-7,CASSTPGSRAGFSYEQYF
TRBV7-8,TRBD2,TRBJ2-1,CASSPGLAGGNEQFF